The rows below give T cell receptor beta chains drawn from one sample of a study of shared clonotypes between healthy human individuals. Profiled with immunoSEQ multiplex PCR; TCRdb holds only in-frame clones, not every one. The sample lists about 610,000 clones; 95% to 98% were seen once. Sequenced: naive CD4+ T cells sorted from blood. All receptors derive from a woman in her thirties in good health. Each CDR3 is given with its conserved first and last residue. The order of the fields is V gene, D gene, J gene, CDR3 protein. A D gene is named only where the DNA matches it firmly.

v_gene: TRBV28; d_gene: .; j_gene: TRBJ1-3; CDR3aa: CASSLAFSSGNTIYF
v_gene: TRBV6-1; d_gene: .; j_gene: TRBJ2-5; CDR3aa: CASSDRGRAETQYF
v_gene: TRBV12-5; d_gene: .; j_gene: TRBJ2-1; CDR3aa: CASGLFLGSEQFF
v_gene: TRBV7-9; d_gene: TRBD2; j_gene: TRBJ2-1; CDR3aa: CASSPTPPAGGPNEQFF
v_gene: TRBV19; d_gene: TRBD2; j_gene: TRBJ2-1; CDR3aa: CASSIVRTSGTNEQFF
v_gene: TRBV28; d_gene: .; j_gene: TRBJ2-5; CDR3aa: CASSGLLQETQYF
v_gene: TRBV14; d_gene: TRBD2; j_gene: TRBJ2-1; CDR3aa: CASSKLAGWNEQFF
v_gene: TRBV19; d_gene: TRBD2; j_gene: TRBJ2-1; CDR3aa: CASIPGGLAEPYNEQFF
v_gene: TRBV5-1; d_gene: TRBD2; j_gene: TRBJ2-1; CDR3aa: CASSVLAGGDPSYNEQFF
v_gene: TRBV4-2; d_gene: .; j_gene: TRBJ2-5; CDR3aa: CASSQELEGQRETQYF
v_gene: TRBV29-1; d_gene: TRBD2; j_gene: TRBJ2-3; CDR3aa: CSVGTITDTQYF
v_gene: TRBV6-1; d_gene: TRBD1; j_gene: TRBJ1-4; CDR3aa: CASIPGQGNEKLFF
v_gene: TRBV21-1; d_gene: .; j_gene: TRBJ2-1; CDR3aa: CARLDKSCETRYGEQFF
v_gene: TRBV5-5; d_gene: .; j_gene: TRBJ2-3; CDR3aa: CASSPHRPADTQYF
v_gene: TRBV5-6; d_gene: TRBD1; j_gene: TRBJ1-5; CDR3aa: CASSLMLTGDLRNQPQHF
v_gene: TRBV7-9; d_gene: TRBD2; j_gene: TRBJ2-7; CDR3aa: CASSLLAGVGVGEQYF
v_gene: TRBV6-6; d_gene: TRBD1; j_gene: TRBJ2-5; CDR3aa: CASRGTGGDETQYF
v_gene: TRBV19; d_gene: .; j_gene: TRBJ2-7; CDR3aa: CASSIDGVSYEQYF
v_gene: TRBV11-1; d_gene: .; j_gene: TRBJ2-1; CDR3aa: CASSLLGSAPHEQFF
v_gene: TRBV5-6; d_gene: .; j_gene: TRBJ1-2; CDR3aa: CASSLAAGRNYGYTF
v_gene: TRBV19; d_gene: TRBD1; j_gene: TRBJ2-3; CDR3aa: CASSRNAGTGGADTQYF
v_gene: TRBV2; d_gene: .; j_gene: TRBJ1-5; CDR3aa: CASSRYGEPQHF
v_gene: TRBV5-4; d_gene: TRBD2; j_gene: TRBJ2-3; CDR3aa: CASSLLGGKTDTQYF
v_gene: TRBV6-5; d_gene: .; j_gene: TRBJ2-7; CDR3aa: CAGSRRGAYEQYF
v_gene: TRBV11-2; d_gene: .; j_gene: TRBJ2-7; CDR3aa: CASSFGAEDSYEQYF
v_gene: TRBV10-3; d_gene: .; j_gene: TRBJ2-3; CDR3aa: CAISAGRGGGTDTQYF
v_gene: TRBV27; d_gene: .; j_gene: TRBJ1-5; CDR3aa: CASSLSYRGGRNQPQHF
v_gene: TRBV7-6; d_gene: TRBD2; j_gene: TRBJ2-7; CDR3aa: CASSLHTGVTSGREQYF
v_gene: TRBV28; d_gene: .; j_gene: TRBJ1-5; CDR3aa: CASSRQLRQKHQPQHF
v_gene: TRBV14; d_gene: TRBD2; j_gene: TRBJ2-1; CDR3aa: CASSQVRLAGDNEQFF
v_gene: TRBV28; d_gene: TRBD1; j_gene: TRBJ1-2; CDR3aa: CASSLPEGADGGYTF
v_gene: TRBV5-1; d_gene: TRBD1; j_gene: TRBJ1-2; CDR3aa: CASSQSPGGANYGYTF
v_gene: TRBV13; d_gene: .; j_gene: TRBJ2-3; CDR3aa: CASSPRATDTQYF
v_gene: TRBV29-1; d_gene: .; j_gene: TRBJ2-3; CDR3aa: CSGTRLRPPTDTQYF
v_gene: TRBV6-6; d_gene: .; j_gene: TRBJ2-4; CDR3aa: CASSYRTGLAKNIQYF
v_gene: TRBV11-2; d_gene: TRBD1; j_gene: TRBJ2-7; CDR3aa: CASSSRDRGYYEQYF
v_gene: TRBV4-1; d_gene: TRBD2; j_gene: TRBJ2-5; CDR3aa: CASSQIGAASGQETQYF
v_gene: TRBV14; d_gene: .; j_gene: TRBJ2-3; CDR3aa: CASSHADTQYF
v_gene: TRBV5-1; d_gene: .; j_gene: TRBJ1-2; CDR3aa: CASSLVGRGYGYTF
v_gene: TRBV6-1; d_gene: TRBD1; j_gene: TRBJ2-2; CDR3aa: CASSDGTGALNTGELFF
v_gene: TRBV19; d_gene: .; j_gene: TRBJ2-6; CDR3aa: CASGISGANVLTF
v_gene: TRBV9; d_gene: .; j_gene: TRBJ2-1; CDR3aa: CASSVDAGSYNEQFF
v_gene: TRBV7-8; d_gene: .; j_gene: TRBJ2-1; CDR3aa: CASSSRRLGAYNEQFF
v_gene: TRBV6-1; d_gene: .; j_gene: TRBJ1-4; CDR3aa: CASTGSGSRNEKLFF
v_gene: TRBV28; d_gene: .; j_gene: TRBJ1-2; CDR3aa: CASSLAGVGGYTF
v_gene: TRBV18; d_gene: .; j_gene: TRBJ1-1; CDR3aa: CASSPDTDQQAFF
v_gene: TRBV5-1; d_gene: TRBD1; j_gene: TRBJ1-1; CDR3aa: CASRGDTGANTEAFF
v_gene: TRBV7-2; d_gene: .; j_gene: TRBJ2-1; CDR3aa: CASSPTGRGGLGEQFF
v_gene: TRBV5-1; d_gene: .; j_gene: TRBJ2-1; CDR3aa: CASSSGLTGLLNEQFF
v_gene: TRBV4-2; d_gene: TRBD2; j_gene: TRBJ2-3; CDR3aa: CASSQEGPGLVGRTDTQYF
v_gene: TRBV30; d_gene: .; j_gene: TRBJ1-4; CDR3aa: CAWAKNEKLFF
v_gene: TRBV6-6; d_gene: .; j_gene: TRBJ2-2; CDR3aa: CASSPRDYTGELFF
v_gene: TRBV4-1; d_gene: TRBD2; j_gene: TRBJ2-1; CDR3aa: CASSQGGGRAAEQFF